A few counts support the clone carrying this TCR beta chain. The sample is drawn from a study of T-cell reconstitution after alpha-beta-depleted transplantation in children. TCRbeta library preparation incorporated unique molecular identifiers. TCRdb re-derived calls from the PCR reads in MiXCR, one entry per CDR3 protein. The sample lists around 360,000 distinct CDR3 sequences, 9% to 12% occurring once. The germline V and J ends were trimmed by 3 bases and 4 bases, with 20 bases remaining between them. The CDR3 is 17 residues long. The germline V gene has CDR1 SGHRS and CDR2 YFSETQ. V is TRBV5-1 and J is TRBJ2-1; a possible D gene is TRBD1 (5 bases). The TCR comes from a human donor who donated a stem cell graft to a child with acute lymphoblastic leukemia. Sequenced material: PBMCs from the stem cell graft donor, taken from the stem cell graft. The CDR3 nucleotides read TGCGCCAGCAGCTACGTAACGACAGTGGTGGGGTACAATGAGCAGTTCTTC. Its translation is CASSYVTTVVGYNEQFF.